This T cell receptor (beta chain) was sequenced for a study of CD8+CD57+ T cells in acquired aplastic anemia. At the level of the study: DNA per sorted CD4+ or CD8+ sample ranged 0.2 to 27.4 ug, averaging roughly 3.2 ug. Study results and limitations: Found in both controls and patients were twenty-nine CD8+ CDR3 sequences.

TCR beta VDJ and CDR3 profiles were obtained from a genomic DNA template. TCRdb passed the reads through MiXCR, listing each CDR3 protein once. The table has about 58,000 distinct CDR3 sequences, roughly three fifths seen once. Concerning this clonotype itself: Its target is not known.

Germline loops: CDR1 MGHDK, CDR2 SYGVNS. This CDR3 region has 11 residues. The V end was cut by 6 bases, the J end by 3 bases, with 6 bases between. Flow cytometry had shown expanded CD8+CD57+ cells in the patients chosen for sequencing. This TCR derives from a human donor with aplastic anemia. This chain joins TRBV25-1 and TRBJ2-7; no definite D call. Material for sequencing was sorted CD4+, CD8+, or CD8+CD57+ T cells (not recorded which) from PBMCs. The DNA for the CDR3 is TGTGCCAGCAGCCATAGCTACGAGCAGTACTTC. It codes for CASSHSYEQYF.